The 2 T cell receptor beta chains presented below share a single source sample, sequenced in a study of blood T cell repertoires in COVID-19. Only in-frame clones appear in the TCRdb table, and some are missing; sequencing was by immunoSEQ multiplex PCR. The sample includes nearly 300,000 clones, around 92% of them seen just once. The sequencing sample was made of PBMCs or T cells enriched from blood (not recorded which). The origin of the receptors is a woman in her forties or fifties who had been exposed to COVID-19.

This chain links TRBV5-1 with TRBJ2-5; TRBD1 is a possible D gene (6 bases). V was trimmed by 4 bases and J by 0 bases, leaving 10 bases between them. Germline assignment: CDR1 SGHRS and CDR2 YFSETQ. CDR3 size: 14 residues. The CDR3 protein is CASSPDSHQETQYF. The CDR3 region has the DNA TGCGCCAGCAGCCCGGACAGCCACCAAGAGACCCAGTACTTC.

The J gene is TRBJ1-5, the V gene TRBV2, with 8 bases aligning to TRBD1. Trimming took 2 bases from V and 9 from J; bases not matched to a gene: 15. This CDR3 is built from 17 residues. Germline V CDR1 and CDR2: SNHLY, FYNNEI. The CDR3 bases are TGTGCCAGCAGTGAAAGCCCCCGACAGGGGCACGGGGGGCCCCAGCATTTT. The encoded protein is CASSESPRQGHGGPQHF.